A selection of T cell receptor beta chains follows, all from one sample in a study of CD8 T cells in Susac syndrome. Each CDR3 protein gets one entry after TCRdb re-called the immunoSEQ multiplex PCR reads with MiXCR. This sample has some 190,000 distinct CDR3 sequences, with under 97% found just once. What was sequenced was CD4+ T cells from PBMCs. Receptors originate from a human donor with multiple sclerosis. CDR3s include the opening cysteine and the closing phenylalanine or tryptophan. D genes are given only for firm matches. Rows give clone size only sometimes, using once, few, many, or a class for an expanded clone.

V gene: TRBV20-1
J gene: TRBJ1-5
D gene: NA
clone size: NA
CDR3 DNA: TGCAGTGCTCGACAGACATTGGGTCAGCCCCAGCATTTT
CDR3 protein: CSARQTLGQPQHF

V gene: TRBV18
J gene: TRBJ2-1
D gene: NA
clone size: NA
CDR3 DNA: TGTGCCAGCTCACCAAGCAATGAGCAGTTCTTC
CDR3 protein: CASSPSNEQFF

V gene: TRBV30
J gene: TRBJ1-1
D gene: TRBD1
clone size: NA
CDR3 DNA: TGTGCCTGGACCGGGACAGCGAACACTGAAGCTTTCTTT
CDR3 protein: CAWTGTANTEAFF

V gene: TRBV9
J gene: TRBJ1-6
D gene: TRBD1
clone size: NA
CDR3 DNA: TGTGCCAGCTCCAGGGGGGTTTGGAATTCACCCCTCCACTTT
CDR3 protein: CASSRGVWNSPLHF

V gene: TRBV29-1
J gene: TRBJ1-6
D gene: TRBD1
clone size: NA
CDR3 DNA: TGCAGCGTTCGCTGGACAGGCTATAATTCACCCCTCCACTTT
CDR3 protein: CSVRWTGYNSPLHF

V gene: TRBV29-1
J gene: TRBJ1-1
D gene: NA
clone size: NA
CDR3 DNA: TGCAGCGCCTCGACAACCCAGAACACTGAAGCTTTCTTT
CDR3 protein: CSASTTQNTEAFF

V gene: TRBV2
J gene: TRBJ1-4
D gene: NA
clone size: once
CDR3 DNA: TGTGCCAGCAGCCCAACTTCAACTAATGAAAAACTGTTTTTT
CDR3 protein: CASSPTSTNEKLFF

V gene: TRBV20-1
J gene: TRBJ2-7
D gene: TRBD1
clone size: few
CDR3 DNA: TGCAGTGCTCCGGACAGGGGAAGCGAGCAGTACTTC
CDR3 protein: CSAPDRGSEQYF

V gene: TRBV9
J gene: TRBJ2-3
D gene: TRBD2
clone size: NA
CDR3 DNA: TGTGCCAGCAGCCAGATAGCGGGGGGCGGCACAGATACGCAGTATTTT
CDR3 protein: CASSQIAGGGTDTQYF

V gene: TRBV23-1
J gene: TRBJ1-2
D gene: NA
clone size: NA
CDR3 DNA: TGCGCCAGCCGGGGTGGGGGTCATTTCTATGGCTACACCTTC
CDR3 protein: CASRGGGHFYGYTF

V gene: TRBV2
J gene: TRBJ2-1
D gene: TRBD2
clone size: NA
CDR3 DNA: TGTGCCAGCAGTGAACCTAGCGGGGGGGGTCTGGTGCAGTTCTTC
CDR3 protein: CASSEPSGGGLVQFF

V gene: TRBV13
J gene: TRBJ2-5
D gene: TRBD2
clone size: NA
CDR3 DNA: TGTGCCAGCAGCTCTCCGTTTGGGACTAGCGGGGGGGCTGCAGAGACCCAGTACTTC
CDR3 protein: CASSSPFGTSGGAAETQYF

V gene: TRBV15
J gene: TRBJ2-3
D gene: NA
clone size: NA
CDR3 DNA: TGTGCCACCAGCAGGGATTTCGGCGATACGCAGTATTTT
CDR3 protein: CATSRDFGDTQYF

V gene: TRBV2
J gene: TRBJ2-1
D gene: TRBD2
clone size: NA
CDR3 DNA: TGTGCCATCCCCGGGGGGAGCTCCTACAATGAGCAGTTCTTC
CDR3 protein: CAIPGGSSYNEQFF

V gene: TRBV5-4
J gene: TRBJ2-5
D gene: TRBD1
clone size: NA
CDR3 DNA: TGTGCCAGCAGCTGGGGACCGGGACAGGGGATGAAGACCCAGTACTTC
CDR3 protein: CASSWGPGQGMKTQYF

V gene: TRBV20-1
J gene: TRBJ1-3
D gene: TRBD1
clone size: NA
CDR3 DNA: TGCAGTGCTAGAGTTCCGGGACAGCTGACAAACACCATATATTTT
CDR3 protein: CSARVPGQLTNTIYF

V gene: TRBV20-1
J gene: TRBJ2-5
D gene: NA
clone size: NA
CDR3 DNA: TGCAGTGCCTCGGGGCGGGGGCCCCAAGAGACCCAGTACTTC
CDR3 protein: CSASGRGPQETQYF

V gene: TRBV7-9
J gene: TRBJ2-1
D gene: NA
clone size: NA
CDR3 DNA: TGTGCCAGCAGAGGAAACCTCCTCTACAATGAGCAGTTCTTC
CDR3 protein: CASRGNLLYNEQFF

V gene: TRBV20-1
J gene: TRBJ1-2
D gene: NA
clone size: NA
CDR3 DNA: TGCAGTGCTAGAGATGGCCGGAACTATGGCTACACCTTC
CDR3 protein: CSARDGRNYGYTF

V gene: TRBV30
J gene: TRBJ1-2
D gene: NA
clone size: NA
CDR3 DNA: TGTGCCTGGAGTCACAACAAAGCGTATGGCTACACCTTC
CDR3 protein: CAWSHNKAYGYTF

V gene: TRBV5-1
J gene: TRBJ2-1
D gene: TRBD1
clone size: NA
CDR3 DNA: TGCGCCAGCAGCCCGCATACAGGGGGCCGGTACAATGAGCAGTTCTTC
CDR3 protein: CASSPHTGGRYNEQFF

V gene: TRBV3-1
J gene: TRBJ1-2
D gene: NA
clone size: NA
CDR3 DNA: TGTGCCAGCAGCCAAGGCTGGGAAGGGAGCTACACCTTC
CDR3 protein: CASSQGWEGSYTF

V gene: TRBV29-1
J gene: TRBJ2-7
D gene: TRBD1
clone size: NA
CDR3 DNA: TGCAGCGTTGGTAAAGGGGGCCCCGAGCAGTACTTC
CDR3 protein: CSVGKGGPEQYF

V gene: TRBV9
J gene: TRBJ2-7
D gene: NA
clone size: NA
CDR3 DNA: TGTGCCAGCAGCGTAGTAGGGGTCAACGACGAGCAGTACTTC
CDR3 protein: CASSVVGVNDEQYF

V gene: TRBV14
J gene: TRBJ2-1
D gene: NA
clone size: NA
CDR3 DNA: TGTGCCAGCAGCCAAGTGATTGCACACCTTGACTACAATGAGCAGTTCTTC
CDR3 protein: CASSQVIAHLDYNEQFF

V gene: TRBV14
J gene: TRBJ2-5
D gene: NA
clone size: NA
CDR3 DNA: TGTGCCAGCAGCCGGATTGGGGAGACCCAGTACTTC
CDR3 protein: CASSRIGETQYF

V gene: TRBV18
J gene: TRBJ1-2
D gene: NA
clone size: NA
CDR3 DNA: TGTGCCAGCTCTCTGAAGGGTTTGGATGGCTACACCTTC
CDR3 protein: CASSLKGLDGYTF

V gene: TRBV11-2
J gene: TRBJ2-2
D gene: NA
clone size: NA
CDR3 DNA: TGTGCCAGCAGCTTACTAGCAGGCGGGGCCGGGGAGCTGTTTTTT
CDR3 protein: CASSLLAGGAGELFF

V gene: TRBV3-1
J gene: TRBJ2-7
D gene: NA
clone size: NA
CDR3 DNA: TGTGCCAGCAGCCAAGCCCTCGGAAGTAGCTGGTCCTACGAGCAGTACTTC
CDR3 protein: CASSQALGSSWSYEQYF

V gene: TRBV14
J gene: TRBJ2-7
D gene: NA
clone size: NA
CDR3 DNA: TGTGCCAGCAGCCCGTTCGGGTCGGCGGGACAGACCTCCTACGAGCAGTACTTC
CDR3 protein: CASSPFGSAGQTSYEQYF

V gene: TRBV4-2
J gene: TRBJ2-3
D gene: NA
clone size: NA
CDR3 DNA: TGTGCCAGCAGCCCAGACTGGGGGCGTACAGATACGCAGTATTTT
CDR3 protein: CASSPDWGRTDTQYF

V gene: TRBV28
J gene: TRBJ2-1
D gene: NA
clone size: NA
CDR3 DNA: TGTGCCAGCAGTTTATGGCTATCCAATGAGCAGTTCTTC
CDR3 protein: CASSLWLSNEQFF

V gene: TRBV2
J gene: TRBJ1-4
D gene: TRBD1
clone size: NA
CDR3 DNA: TGTGCCAGCAGTTTTGACAGGGGAGTAGATGAAAAACTGTTTTTT
CDR3 protein: CASSFDRGVDEKLFF

V gene: TRBV14
J gene: TRBJ2-2
D gene: TRBD2
clone size: NA
CDR3 DNA: TGTGCCAGCAGCGCCAGACTCGTACTAGCGGCCGGGGAGCTGTTTTTT
CDR3 protein: CASSARLVLAAGELFF

V gene: TRBV2
J gene: TRBJ1-6
D gene: TRBD1
clone size: NA
CDR3 DNA: TGTGCCAGCGGGGGACAGGAAAATTCACCCCTCCACTTT
CDR3 protein: CASGGQENSPLHF

V gene: TRBV20-1
J gene: TRBJ2-3
D gene: NA
clone size: NA
CDR3 DNA: TGCAGTGCTAGCGGGGACAGCACAGATACGCAGTATTTT
CDR3 protein: CSASGDSTDTQYF

V gene: TRBV4-2
J gene: TRBJ2-3
D gene: NA
clone size: NA
CDR3 DNA: TGTGCCAGCAGCCAAGATGGAAGGGGGGCCTCAGCAGATACGCAGTATTTT
CDR3 protein: CASSQDGRGASADTQYF

V gene: TRBV4-1
J gene: TRBJ2-1
D gene: TRBD2
clone size: NA
CDR3 DNA: TGCGCCAGCAGCCCCCCGAGGGTAGCGGGGGGGCCGAATGAGCAGTTCTTC
CDR3 protein: CASSPPRVAGGPNEQFF

V gene: TRBV6-2/TRBV6-3
J gene: TRBJ1-5
D gene: NA
clone size: once
CDR3 DNA: TGTGCCAGCAGTAAACGGAATCAGCCCCAGCATTTT
CDR3 protein: CASSKRNQPQHF

V gene: TRBV19
J gene: TRBJ2-3
D gene: TRBD2
clone size: NA
CDR3 DNA: TGTGCCAGTAGTATACAGCGGGGGGCAGATACGCAGTATTTT
CDR3 protein: CASSIQRGADTQYF

V gene: TRBV10-3
J gene: TRBJ1-1
D gene: NA
clone size: NA
CDR3 DNA: TGTGCCATCACCGAAGGCCCCGGGGCTGAAGCTTTCTTT
CDR3 protein: CAITEGPGAEAFF

V gene: TRBV27
J gene: TRBJ1-2
D gene: NA
clone size: NA
CDR3 DNA: TGTGCCAGCAGGCCACAGGGTTTTGTCGATGGCTACACCTTC
CDR3 protein: CASRPQGFVDGYTF

V gene: TRBV6-1
J gene: TRBJ2-1
D gene: NA
clone size: NA
CDR3 DNA: TGTGCCGCGGCCGGGGCGTCCGTCAATGAGCAGTTCTTC
CDR3 protein: CAAAGASVNEQFF

V gene: TRBV20-1
J gene: TRBJ1-5
D gene: TRBD1
clone size: NA
CDR3 DNA: TGCAGTGCTAGAGACCCACTCGCAGGGGGAGACCAGCCCCAGCATTTT
CDR3 protein: CSARDPLAGGDQPQHF

V gene: TRBV6-6
J gene: TRBJ2-3
D gene: NA
clone size: NA
CDR3 DNA: TGTGCCAGCAGTTACTTCGGGGATGGCACAGATACGCAGTATTTT
CDR3 protein: CASSYFGDGTDTQYF

V gene: TRBV5-6
J gene: TRBJ2-7
D gene: NA
clone size: NA
CDR3 DNA: TGTGCCAGCAGCTACAAGGGACTGAGCTCCTACGAGCAGTACTTC
CDR3 protein: CASSYKGLSSYEQYF

V gene: TRBV30
J gene: TRBJ1-1
D gene: NA
clone size: NA
CDR3 DNA: TGTGCCTGGAGAGTGAGGGTAGACACTGAAGCTTTCTTT
CDR3 protein: CAWRVRVDTEAFF

V gene: TRBV6-5
J gene: TRBJ2-5
D gene: TRBD2
clone size: NA
CDR3 DNA: TGTGCCAGCAGCCGGACCGCTAGCGGCCAAGAGACCCAGTACTTC
CDR3 protein: CASSRTASGQETQYF

V gene: TRBV9
J gene: TRBJ2-7
D gene: NA
clone size: NA
CDR3 DNA: TGTGCCAGCAGCGGGCAGGGACCCTACGAGCAGTACTTC
CDR3 protein: CASSGQGPYEQYF

V gene: TRBV30
J gene: TRBJ1-5
D gene: NA
clone size: NA
CDR3 DNA: TGTGCCTGGAGTACAGTCAATCAGCCCCAGCATTTT
CDR3 protein: CAWSTVNQPQHF

V gene: TRBV9
J gene: TRBJ1-3
D gene: NA
clone size: NA
CDR3 DNA: TGTGCCAGCAGCGTAGACAGCGGAAACACCATATATTTT
CDR3 protein: CASSVDSGNTIYF

V gene: TRBV16
J gene: TRBJ1-1
D gene: NA
clone size: NA
CDR3 DNA: TGTGCCAGCAGCCGACAGCAGGGAAACACTGAAGCTTTCTTT
CDR3 protein: CASSRQQGNTEAFF

V gene: TRBV29-1
J gene: TRBJ1-1
D gene: TRBD1
clone size: NA
CDR3 DNA: TGCAGCGTCCTGACAGGGACGAACACTGAAGCTTTCTTT
CDR3 protein: CSVLTGTNTEAFF

V gene: TRBV20-1
J gene: TRBJ1-2
D gene: TRBD1
clone size: NA
CDR3 DNA: TGCAGTGCTCCCCTGGAGGGGACAGGGACCTTGGGTGGCTACACCTTC
CDR3 protein: CSAPLEGTGTLGGYTF